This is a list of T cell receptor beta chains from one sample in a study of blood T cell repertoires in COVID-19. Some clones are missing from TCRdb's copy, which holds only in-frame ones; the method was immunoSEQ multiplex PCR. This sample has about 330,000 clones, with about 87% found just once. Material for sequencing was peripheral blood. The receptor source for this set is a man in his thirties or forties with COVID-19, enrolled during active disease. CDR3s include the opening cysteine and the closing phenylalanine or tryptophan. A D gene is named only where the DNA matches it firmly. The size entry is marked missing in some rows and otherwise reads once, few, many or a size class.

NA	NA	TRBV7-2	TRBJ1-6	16	CASSLGRGSYNSPLHF	TGTGCCAGCAGCTTAGGGAGAGGGTCCTATAATTCACCCCTCCACTTT
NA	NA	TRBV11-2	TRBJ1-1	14	CASTKFRGNTEAFF	TGTGCCAGCACCAAATTCAGGGGGAACACTGAAGCTTTCTTT
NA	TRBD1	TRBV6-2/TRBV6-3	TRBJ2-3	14	CASSYRQGLDTQYF	TGTGCCAGCAGTTACAGACAGGGGTTAGATACGCAGTATTTT
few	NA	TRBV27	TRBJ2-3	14	CASKGLFGTDTQYF	TGTGCCAGCAAGGGACTGTTTGGAACAGATACGCAGTATTTT
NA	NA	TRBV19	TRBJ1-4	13	CASSARGNEKLFF	TGTGCCAGTAGTGCCAGGGGAAACGAAAAACTGTTTTTT
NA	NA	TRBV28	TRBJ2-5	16	CASSSLGQRYQETQYF	TGTGCCAGCAGTTCTTTGGGGCAGAGGTATCAAGAGACCCAGTACTTC
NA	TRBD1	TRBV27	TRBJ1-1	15	CASSQDRGRGTEAFF	TGTGCCAGCAGTCAGGACAGGGGGCGTGGCACTGAAGCTTTCTTT
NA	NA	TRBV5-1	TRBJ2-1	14	CASSLELTSNEQFF	TGCGCCAGCAGCTTGGAACTAACTTCCAATGAGCAGTTCTTC
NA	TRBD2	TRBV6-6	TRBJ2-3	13	CAIAGGSTDTQYF	TGTGCCATAGCGGGAGGGAGCACAGATACGCAGTATTTT
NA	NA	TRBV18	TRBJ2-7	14	CASSPPGEGWHQYF	TGTGCCAGCTCACCACCCGGGGAAGGCTGGCATCAGTACTTC
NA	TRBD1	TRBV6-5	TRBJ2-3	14	CASTLRQGTDTQYF	TGTGCCAGCACCTTGAGACAGGGCACCGATACGCAGTATTTT
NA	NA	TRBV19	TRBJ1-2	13	CASSGQLWGGYTF	TGTGCCAGTAGCGGACAGCTGTGGGGCGGCTACACCTTC
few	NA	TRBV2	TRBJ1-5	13	CASNGQNNQPQHF	TGTGCCAGCAACGGACAGAACAATCAGCCCCAGCATTTT
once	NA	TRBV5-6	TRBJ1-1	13	CASSLPMSAEAFF	TGTGCCAGCAGCCTTCCTATGAGCGCTGAAGCTTTCTTT
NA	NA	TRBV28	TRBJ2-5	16	CASSRQGLRGQETQYF	TGTGCCAGCAGTCGACAAGGACTGAGAGGGCAAGAGACCCAGTACTTC
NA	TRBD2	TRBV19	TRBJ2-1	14	CASNGEGPYNEQFF	TGTGCCAGTAATGGGGAGGGTCCCTACAATGAGCAGTTCTTC
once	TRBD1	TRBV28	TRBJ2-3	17	CASTLYGTGPSTDTQYF	TGTGCCAGCACTTTATATGGGACAGGGCCTAGCACAGATACGCAGTATTTT
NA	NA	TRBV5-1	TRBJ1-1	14	CASSSGELNTEAFF	TGCGCCAGCAGCTCGGGGGAGCTGAACACTGAAGCTTTCTTT